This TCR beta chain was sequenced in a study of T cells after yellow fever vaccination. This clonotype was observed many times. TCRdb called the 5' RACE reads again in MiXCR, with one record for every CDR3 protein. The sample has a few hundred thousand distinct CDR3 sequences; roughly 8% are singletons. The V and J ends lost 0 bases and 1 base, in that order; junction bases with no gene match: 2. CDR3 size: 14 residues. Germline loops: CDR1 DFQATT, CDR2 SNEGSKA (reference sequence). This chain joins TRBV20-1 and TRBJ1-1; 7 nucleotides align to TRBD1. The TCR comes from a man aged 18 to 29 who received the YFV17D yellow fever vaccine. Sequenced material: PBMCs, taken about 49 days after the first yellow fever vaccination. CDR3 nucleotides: TGCAGTGCTAGAGAGGGACAGACGAACACTGAAGCTTTCTTT. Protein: CSAREGQTNTEAFF.